A single sample is the source of the 6 T cell receptor beta chains below, sequenced in a study of T-cell memory formation after mild COVID-19. Each CDR3 protein is one row after TCRdb ran MiXCR on the 5' RACE reads. The sample yields some 440,000 distinct CDR3 sequences, around 25% seen once. Material: PBMCs or a T cell subset sorted from them (not recorded which). These TCRs come from an adult woman who had mild COVID-19 (a few samples of this study predate the infection). Cell type and time point are not known.

In its sample, this clonotype was seen a few times. V is TRBV20-1 and J is TRBJ2-1; possible D gene TRBD2, 5 bases. The CDR3 sequence is 16 residues long. CDR1 and CDR2 (germline): DFQATT, SNEGSKA (reference sequence). V lost 5 bases, J lost 5 bases, and 22 bases lay in between. The DNA for the CDR3 is TGCAGTGCTCCCAGACTAACAGTTTCATACGACAATGAGCAGTTCTTC. Translated: CSAPRLTVSYDNEQFF.

In this sample, this clonotype turned up a few times. The chain uses TRBV7-9 and TRBJ2-5; 9 bases line up with TRBD1. The CDR3 totals 16 residues. V shed 6 bases, J shed 2 bases, and the junction held 10 bases outside the gene matches. CDR1 is SEHNR and CDR2 is FQNEAQ in the germline V gene (reference sequence). The chain's CDR3 is CASSSGQGLPQETQYF. The CDR3 region has the DNA TGTGCCAGCAGTAGTGGACAGGGGCTGCCTCAAGAGACCCAGTACTTC.

This clonotype was counted between two and nine times. V gene TRBV9 combines with J gene TRBJ2-7; 8 positions agree with TRBD1. Germline CDR1 is SGDLS and CDR2 is YYNGEE. CDR3 length equals 15 residues. V was clipped by 3 bases and J by 2 bases; unmatched bases: 7. The CDR3 sequence: CASSGTGQAPYEQYF. The DNA for the CDR3 is TGTGCCAGCAGCGGTACGGGACAGGCCCCCTACGAGCAGTACTTC.

There are a few counts of this clonotype. The chain links TRBV6-5 to TRBJ2-7; 10 positions match TRBD1. The CDR3 is 14 amino acids. V trimming: 6 bases; J trimming: 5 bases; junction bases outside the gene matches: 7. Germline V gene sequence: CDR1 MNHEY, CDR2 SVGAGI. The CDR3: CASSPDRGHNEQYF. The CDR3 nucleotides read TGTGCCAGCAGCCCTGACAGGGGGCATAACGAGCAGTACTTC.

J is TRBJ1-1 and V is TRBV6-5; D ambiguous. V was shortened by 4 bases and J by 2 bases, with 8 bases between the two germline ends. CDR3 length: 13 amino acids. Germline V lookup: CDR1 MNHEY, CDR2 SVGAGI. The CDR3 DNA reads TGTGCCAGCAGTTCCCCTAGCAACACTGAAGCTTTCTTT. Protein product: CASSSPSNTEAFF.

This clonotype was seen a few times. The chain uses TRBV6-5 and TRBJ2-2; 10 bases line up with TRBD1. Germline loops: CDR1 MNHEY, CDR2 SVGAGI. Germline trimming cut 5 bases from V and 3 bases from J; bases unmatched to any gene: 12. CDR3 length equals 18 residues. Here the CDR3 DNA reads TGTGCCAGCAGTACCGGGGACAGGGGTTTTTTGGACACCGGGGAGCTGTTTTTT. It encodes CASSTGDRGFLDTGELFF.